What follows describes a single T cell receptor beta chain. CDR3 length: 14 amino acids. Trimming pared 6 bases from V and 1 base from J, leaving 12 bases between. Germline-derived CDR1 and CDR2 are SGHTA and FQGNSA. The data were obtained in a study of immune evolution from preneoplasia to lung adenocarcinoma. Study details: HLA loss of heterozygosity: around 6.5% AIS, roughly 15% MIA, around 35% ADC, none AAH.

Method: immunoSEQ multiplex PCR; TCRdb's copy keeps in-frame clones and lacks some. The sample yields over 7,000 clones, about 79% seen once. The sample was FFPE invasive lung adenocarcinoma tissue. This clonotype originated in a person aged 35-50 years with lung adenocarcinoma. This chain uses TRBV7-2 with TRBJ1-1; TRBD1 might be the D (5 bases). CDR3 protein: CASSYGHQNTEAFF. As DNA, the CDR3 is TGTGCCAGCAGTTACGGACACCAGAACACTGAAGCTTTCTTT.